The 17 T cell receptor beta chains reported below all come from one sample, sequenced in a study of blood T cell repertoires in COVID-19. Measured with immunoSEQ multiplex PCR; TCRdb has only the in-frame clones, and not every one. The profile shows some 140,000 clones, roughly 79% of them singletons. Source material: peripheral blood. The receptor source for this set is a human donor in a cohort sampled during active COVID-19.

The CDR3 nucleotides are TGTGCCATCAGTGAGTCATCCGGGACTTTCCAAGAGACCCAGTACTTC. Protein sequence: CAISESSGTFQETQYF. V usage is TRBV10-3 and J usage is TRBJ2-5; D may be TRBD2 (6 bases). Germline V gene lookup returns CDR1 ENHRY and CDR2 SYGVKD. This CDR3 comprises 16 residues. V was shortened by 0 bases and J by 1 base, with 12 bases between the two germline ends.

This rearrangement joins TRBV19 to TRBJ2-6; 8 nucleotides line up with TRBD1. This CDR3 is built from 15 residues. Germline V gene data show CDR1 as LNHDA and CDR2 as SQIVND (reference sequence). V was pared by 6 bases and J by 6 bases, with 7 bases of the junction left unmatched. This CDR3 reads CASSEQGASANVLTF. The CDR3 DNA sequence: TGTGCCAGTAGCGAGCAGGGGGCTTCGGCCAACGTCCTGACTTTC.

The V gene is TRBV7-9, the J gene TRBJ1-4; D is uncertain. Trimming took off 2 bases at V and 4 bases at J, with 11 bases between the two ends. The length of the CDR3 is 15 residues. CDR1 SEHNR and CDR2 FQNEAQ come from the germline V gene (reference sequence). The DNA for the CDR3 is TGTGCCAGCAGCTTACTGGCGGGCAGTAATGAAAAACTGTTTTTT. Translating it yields CASSLLAGSNEKLFF.

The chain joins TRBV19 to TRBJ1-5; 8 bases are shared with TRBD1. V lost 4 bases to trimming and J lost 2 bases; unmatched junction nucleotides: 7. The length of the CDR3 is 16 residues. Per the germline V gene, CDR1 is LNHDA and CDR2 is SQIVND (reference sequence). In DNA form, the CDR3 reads TGTGCCAGTAGTAGGGACAGGCCCCCAGGCAATCAGCCCCAGCATTTT. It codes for CASSRDRPPGNQPQHF.

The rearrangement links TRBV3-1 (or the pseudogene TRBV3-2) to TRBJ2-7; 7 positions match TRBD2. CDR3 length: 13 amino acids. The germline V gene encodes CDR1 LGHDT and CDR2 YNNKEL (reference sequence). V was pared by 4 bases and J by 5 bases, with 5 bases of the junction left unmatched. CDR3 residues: CASSPRTRDEQYF. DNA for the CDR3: TGTGCCAGCAGCCCTCGGACTAGAGACGAGCAGTACTTC.

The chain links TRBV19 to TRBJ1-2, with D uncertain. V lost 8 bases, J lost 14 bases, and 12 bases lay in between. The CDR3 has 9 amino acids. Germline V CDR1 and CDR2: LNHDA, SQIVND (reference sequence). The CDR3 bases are TGTGCCAGTGGTGCCGCGAAGACCTTC. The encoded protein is CASGAAKTF.

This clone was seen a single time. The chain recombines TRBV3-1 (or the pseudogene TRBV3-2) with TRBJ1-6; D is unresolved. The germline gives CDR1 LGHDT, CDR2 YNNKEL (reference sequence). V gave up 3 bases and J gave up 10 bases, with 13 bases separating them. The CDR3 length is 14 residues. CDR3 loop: CASSHEVGVSPLHF. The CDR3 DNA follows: TGTGCCAGCAGCCACGAGGTTGGAGTATCACCCCTCCACTTT.

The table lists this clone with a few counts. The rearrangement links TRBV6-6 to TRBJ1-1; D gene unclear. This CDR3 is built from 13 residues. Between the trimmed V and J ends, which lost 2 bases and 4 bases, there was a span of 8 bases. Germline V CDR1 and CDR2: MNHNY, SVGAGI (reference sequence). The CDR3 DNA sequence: TGTGCCAGCAGTTACCCGGAGGGCACTGAAGCTTTCTTT. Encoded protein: CASSYPEGTEAFF.

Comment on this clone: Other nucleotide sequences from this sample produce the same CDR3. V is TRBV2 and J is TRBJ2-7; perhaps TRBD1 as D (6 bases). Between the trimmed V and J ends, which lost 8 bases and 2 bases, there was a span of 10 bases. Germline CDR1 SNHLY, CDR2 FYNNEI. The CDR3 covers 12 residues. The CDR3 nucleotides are TGTGCCAGCCGACAGGTAACCTACGAGCAGTACTTC. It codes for CASRQVTYEQYF.

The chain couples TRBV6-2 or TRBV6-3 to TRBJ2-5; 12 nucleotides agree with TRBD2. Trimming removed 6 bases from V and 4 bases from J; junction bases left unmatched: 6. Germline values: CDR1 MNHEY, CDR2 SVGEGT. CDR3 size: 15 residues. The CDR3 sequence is CASSPGLAGIETQYF. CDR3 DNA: TGTGCCAGCAGCCCCGGACTAGCGGGGATAGAGACCCAGTACTTC.

DNA for the CDR3: TGTGCCAGCACCCAACTGAGAGGGGAGACCCAGTACTTC. Its translation: CASTQLRGETQYF. This chain joins TRBV7-8 and TRBJ2-5; D possibly corresponds to TRBD2 (5 bases). V shed 7 bases and J shed 5 bases, with 14 bases lying between them. This CDR3 region has 13 residues. Looked up from germline, CDR1 is SGHVS and CDR2 is FQNEAQ.

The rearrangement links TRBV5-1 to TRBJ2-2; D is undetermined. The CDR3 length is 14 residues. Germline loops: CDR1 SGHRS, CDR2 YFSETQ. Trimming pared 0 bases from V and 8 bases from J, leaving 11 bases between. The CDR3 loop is CASSLGRSAGELFF. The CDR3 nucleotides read TGCGCCAGCAGCTTGGGAAGGTCAGCGGGGGAGCTGTTTTTT.

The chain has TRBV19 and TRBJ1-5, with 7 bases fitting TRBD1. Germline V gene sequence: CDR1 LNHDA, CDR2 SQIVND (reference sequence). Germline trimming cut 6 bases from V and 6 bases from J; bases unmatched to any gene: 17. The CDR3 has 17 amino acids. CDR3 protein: CASSLTKNRGIRQPQHF. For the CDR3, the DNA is TGTGCCAGTAGCCTGACAAAGAACAGGGGAATCCGTCAGCCCCAGCATTTT.

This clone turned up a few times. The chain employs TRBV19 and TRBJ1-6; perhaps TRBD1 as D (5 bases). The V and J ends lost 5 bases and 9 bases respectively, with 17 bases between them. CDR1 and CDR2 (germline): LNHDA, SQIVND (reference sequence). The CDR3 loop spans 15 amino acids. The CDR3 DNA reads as TGTGCCAGTAGTCCCAACCCCAGGGTACCTTCACCCCTCCACTTT. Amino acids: CASSPNPRVPSPLHF.

CDR3 in amino acids: CASRGQGGTEAFF. CDR3 nucleotides: TGTGCCAGCAGAGGACAGGGGGGGACTGAAGCTTTCTTT. This rearrangement joins TRBV12-3 or TRBV12-4 to TRBJ1-1; 10 bases align to TRBD1. The junction had 3 bases not matched to a gene; V was cut back by 6 bases and J by 5 bases. This CDR3 spans 13 amino acids.

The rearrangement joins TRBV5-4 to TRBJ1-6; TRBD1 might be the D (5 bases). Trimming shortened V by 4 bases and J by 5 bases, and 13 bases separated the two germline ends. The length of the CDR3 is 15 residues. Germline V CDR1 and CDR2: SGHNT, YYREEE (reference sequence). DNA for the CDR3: TGTGCCAGCAGCCCAGGGACTCCTAATAATTCACCCCTCCACTTT. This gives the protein CASSPGTPNNSPLHF.

CDR3 nucleotides: TGTGCCAGCAGTTTGGGACAGCGGATCAATCAGCCCCAGCATTTT. This gives the protein CASSLGQRINQPQHF. The chain recombines TRBV6-6 with TRBJ1-5, with 7 nucleotides matching TRBD1. This CDR3 is 15 amino acids long. CDR1 MNHNY and CDR2 SVGAGI come from the germline V gene (reference sequence). With V trimmed by 4 bases and J by 3 bases, 6 bases remained unmatched.